Only a few counts were recorded for the clone carrying this T cell receptor beta chain. No antigen is known for it. The data were taken from a study of T-cell reconstitution after alpha-beta-depleted transplantation in children. Study-wide findings and caveats: T-cell numbers and diversity, one year after transplant, stemmed largely from T cells that were newly produced. In some patients, recipient T cells and intrathymic progenitors surviving conditioning explained high day-60 diversity.

A TCRbeta library incorporating unique molecular identifiers was prepared. TCRdb redid the calling of the PCR reads with MiXCR, one entry per CDR3 protein. The sample shows around 440,000 distinct CDR3 sequences, roughly 16% of them seen only once. This CDR3 contains 13 residues. Germline V lookup: CDR1 SGDLS, CDR2 YYNGEE. Deletions cut 0 bases from V and 3 bases from J, with 6 bases between. The clonotype comes from a boy in the first two years of life who had a stem cell transplant for Wiskott-Aldrich syndrome, so the T cells may come from the graft donor. The chain couples TRBV9 to TRBJ2-5, with unresolved D. The sequenced sample was PBMCs, mostly from graft donor cells, obtained 360 days after TCRalphabeta/CD19-depleted stem cell transplant. The CDR3 DNA is TGTGCCAGCAGCGTAGCCCCTAAAGAGACCCAGTACTTC. Protein: CASSVAPKETQYF.